Listed here are 2 T cell receptor beta chains from one sample, sequenced in a study of blood T cell repertoires in COVID-19. The protocol was immunoSEQ multiplex PCR, while the TCRdb copy is restricted to in-frame clones and leaves out a portion. Of a few hundred thousand clones listed, around 86% are singletons. Sequenced input: peripheral blood. Receptor source: a woman between 65 and 79 years old with COVID-19, enrolled during active disease.

This clone was picked up one time. The rearrangement uses TRBV7-9 and TRBJ2-1, with TRBD2 matching 12 bases. Germline V gene sequence: CDR1 SEHNR, CDR2 FQNEAQ (reference sequence). The CDR3 loop spans 14 amino acids. V shed 5 bases and J 10 bases; nucleotides not matched to a gene: 6. The CDR3 region is CASSQLAGGLEQFF. CDR3 in DNA: TGTGCCAGCAGCCAACTAGCGGGGGGATTAGAGCAGTTCTTC.

The genes are TRBV11-3 and TRBJ1-3; 8 nucleotides agree with TRBD1. Per germline, CDR1 SGHNT and CDR2 YENEEA. The CDR3 length is 15 residues. J gave up 0 bases and V 5 bases, and 3 bases lay outside the gene matches. CDR3 DNA: TGTGCCAGCAGCCGACAGGGGCCCTCTGGAAACACCATATATTTT. Amino acids: CASSRQGPSGNTIYF.